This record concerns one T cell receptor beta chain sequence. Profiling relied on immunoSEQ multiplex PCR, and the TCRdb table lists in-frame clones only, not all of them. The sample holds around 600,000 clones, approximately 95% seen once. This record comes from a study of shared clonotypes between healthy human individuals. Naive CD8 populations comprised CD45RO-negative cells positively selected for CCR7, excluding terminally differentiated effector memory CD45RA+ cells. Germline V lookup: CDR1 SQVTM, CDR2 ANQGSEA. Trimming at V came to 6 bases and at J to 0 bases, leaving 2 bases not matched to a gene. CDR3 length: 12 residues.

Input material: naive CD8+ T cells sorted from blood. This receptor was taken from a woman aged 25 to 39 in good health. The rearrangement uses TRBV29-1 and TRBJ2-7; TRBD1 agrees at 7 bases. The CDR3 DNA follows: TGCAGCGTGGGACAGAGCTCCTACGAGCAGTACTTC. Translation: CSVGQSSYEQYF.